This T cell receptor beta chain was captured in a study of cytomegalovirus exposure and HLA in healthy donors. The PCR had 60 Vbeta and 13 Jbeta primers. Using immunoSEQ multiplex PCR, the repertoire was profiled, and TCRdb retains in-frame clones only, with some absent. Found here are fewer than 150,000 clones, roughly 76% of them singletons; the top ten hold 13% to 15%. Investigators did not record CMV serostatus for this donor. Study findings and constraints: It was shown in a later analysis that HLA-associated TCR beta chains were more clonally expanded than other, equally common chains. Cytomegalovirus status, reportedly, was diagnosed with high specificity and sensitivity by the classifier. Analysis performed later found 16,951 TCR beta sequences associated with HLA alleles at 0.05 false discovery rate.

Per the germline V gene, CDR1 is SGHTA and CDR2 is FQGTGA. This CDR3 region has 16 residues. Trimming took 3 bases from V and 7 from J, leaving 19 bases between them. In regard to this clone: Its cognate antigen is unknown.

Input material: PBMCs. The rearrangement links TRBV7-3 to TRBJ2-1; D may be TRBD1 (7 bases). The clonotype was recovered from a human donor in good health. CDR3 protein: CASSFNDGRGVNEQFF. As DNA, the CDR3 is TGTGCCAGCAGCTTTAACGACGGCAGGGGGGTGAATGAGCAGTTCTTC.